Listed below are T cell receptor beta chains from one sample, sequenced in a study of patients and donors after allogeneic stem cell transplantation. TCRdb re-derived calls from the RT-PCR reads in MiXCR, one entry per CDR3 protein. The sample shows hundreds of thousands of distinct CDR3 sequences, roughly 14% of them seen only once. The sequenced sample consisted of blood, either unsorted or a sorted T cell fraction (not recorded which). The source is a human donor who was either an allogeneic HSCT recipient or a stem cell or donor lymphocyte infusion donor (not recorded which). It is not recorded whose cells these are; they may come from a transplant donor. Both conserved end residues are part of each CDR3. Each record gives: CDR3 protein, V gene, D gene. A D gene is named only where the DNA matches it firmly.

CDR3aa: CSVRTQGRAEAFF
v_gene: TRBV29-1
d_gene: .

CDR3aa: CASRRAGDNEQFF
v_gene: TRBV12-3/TRBV12-4
d_gene: .

CDR3aa: CASCSRLAKNIQYF
v_gene: TRBV10-1
d_gene: .

CDR3aa: CASSSNRDRGTEAFF
v_gene: TRBV6-5
d_gene: TRBD1

CDR3aa: CASSHSGTGPDTQYF
v_gene: TRBV14
d_gene: .

CDR3aa: CASSLGGQGKPQHF
v_gene: TRBV7-2
d_gene: TRBD1

CDR3aa: CASSLDGQIPISNYGYTF
v_gene: TRBV5-1
d_gene: .

CDR3aa: CASSEPGTSGRGRTGELFF
v_gene: TRBV6-1
d_gene: TRBD2

CDR3aa: CASSFQETQYF
v_gene: TRBV12-3/TRBV12-4
d_gene: .

CDR3aa: CASGSGRDYNEQFF
v_gene: TRBV12-3/TRBV12-4
d_gene: TRBD2

CDR3aa: CASTPVAAGELFF
v_gene: TRBV19
d_gene: .

CDR3aa: CASSEAGGLGEQFF
v_gene: TRBV6-1
d_gene: TRBD2

CDR3aa: CASSQDGVQGPKPQHF
v_gene: TRBV4-1
d_gene: .

CDR3aa: CSVEEHNEQFF
v_gene: TRBV29-1
d_gene: .

CDR3aa: CASSDSKNYGYTF
v_gene: TRBV5-6
d_gene: .

CDR3aa: CASRTRAANTEAFF
v_gene: TRBV7-2
d_gene: .

CDR3aa: CSARRQMNTEAFF
v_gene: TRBV20-1
d_gene: .

CDR3aa: CSAWNLDTQYF
v_gene: TRBV29-1
d_gene: .

CDR3aa: CASSSLTGGNYGYTF
v_gene: TRBV5-5
d_gene: TRBD1

CDR3aa: CASIRTGQGNTGELFF
v_gene: TRBV6-2/TRBV6-3
d_gene: TRBD1

CDR3aa: CSAELGGSRYEQYF
v_gene: TRBV20-1
d_gene: TRBD2

CDR3aa: CASSPGPSGRNEQFF
v_gene: TRBV5-5
d_gene: TRBD2

CDR3aa: CASTPRRGSTGELFF
v_gene: TRBV12-3/TRBV12-4
d_gene: .

CDR3aa: CATETNTPYNEQFF
v_gene: TRBV10-3
d_gene: .